These 5 T cell receptor beta chains share one sample of origin, sequenced in a study of blood T cell repertoires in COVID-19. Clones were sequenced by immunoSEQ multiplex PCR, and TCRdb holds only the in-frame ones, with some missing. The sample lists 95,000 to 120,000 clones; more than 80% were seen once. The source material was peripheral blood. These TCRs come from an older woman with COVID-19, enrolled during active disease.

The chain joins TRBV5-1 to TRBJ1-3; D is possibly TRBD1 (5 bases). The CDR3 spans 14 residues. Trimming cost V 0 bases and J 4 bases, with 8 bases left between them. CDR1 is SGHRS, CDR2 YFSETQ, per germline. CDR3 loop: CASSLGQSGNTIYF. In DNA, the CDR3 is TGCGCCAGCAGCTTGGGACAGTCCGGAAACACCATATATTTT.

The rearrangement uses TRBV15 and TRBJ2-1, with 9 positions matching TRBD2. The V gene's germline CDR1 is LNHNV and CDR2 YYDKDF (reference sequence). The V gene end was trimmed by 7 bases and the J gene end by 8 bases; junction bases not matched to a gene: 9. CDR3 length equals 14 residues. The CDR3 nucleotides read TGTGCCACCAAGGGGGGACTAGCTTCGGATGAGCAGTTCTTC. It translates to CATKGGLASDEQFF.

In nucleotides, the CDR3 is TGTGCCAGCAGTGAGGGACATTCCTCACCCCTCCACTTT. Its protein product is CASSEGHSSPLHF. The chain has TRBV2 and TRBJ1-6; weak D call: TRBD1 (6 bases). V was clipped by 3 bases and J by 10 bases, with 10 bases between them. This CDR3 spans 13 amino acids. Germline V CDR1 and CDR2: SNHLY, FYNNEI.

V and J are TRBV12-5 and TRBJ1-2, with D maybe TRBD1 (5 bases). The CDR3 is 13 amino acids. CDR1 and CDR2 from the germline V gene are LGHNT and FRNRAP. V lost 3 bases, J lost 3 bases, and 8 bases lay in between. The CDR3, as DNA: TGTGCTAGTGGTTTCCAGGGTGACTATGGCTACACCTTC. Protein sequence: CASGFQGDYGYTF.

V usage is TRBV13 and J usage is TRBJ2-1; 9 nucleotides agree with TRBD2. V lost 5 bases to trimming and J lost 9 bases; unmatched junction nucleotides: 8. Germline V gene data show CDR1 as PRHDT and CDR2 as FYEKMQ (reference sequence). CDR3 size: 14 residues. Here the CDR3 reads CASSLRGGGGEQFF. The CDR3 coding sequence is TGTGCCAGCAGCCTGCGGGGGGGCGGCGGTGAGCAGTTCTTC.